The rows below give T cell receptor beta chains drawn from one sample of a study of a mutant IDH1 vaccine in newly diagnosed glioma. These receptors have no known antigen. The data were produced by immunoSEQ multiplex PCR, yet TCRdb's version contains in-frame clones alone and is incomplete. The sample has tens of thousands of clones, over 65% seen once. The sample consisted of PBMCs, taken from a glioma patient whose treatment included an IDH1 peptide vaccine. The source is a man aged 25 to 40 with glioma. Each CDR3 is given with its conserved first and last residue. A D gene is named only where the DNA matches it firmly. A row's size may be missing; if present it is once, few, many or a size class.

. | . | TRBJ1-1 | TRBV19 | CASRVSNTEAFF | TGTGCCAGTAGAGTATCGAACACTGAAGCTTTCTTT
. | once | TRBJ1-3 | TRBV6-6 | CASSYSIQGSGNTIYF | TGTGCCAGCAGTTACTCGATCCAGGGCTCTGGAAACACCATATATTTT
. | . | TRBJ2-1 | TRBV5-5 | CASSLAPHEQFF | TGTGCCAGCAGCTTGGCCCCCCATGAGCAGTTCTTC
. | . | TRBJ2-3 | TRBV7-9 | CASTLGTDTQYF | TGTGCCAGCACCCTAGGAACAGATACGCAGTATTTT
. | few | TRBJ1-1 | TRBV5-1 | CASSKGGGTDTEAFF | TGCGCCAGCAGCAAAGGTGGGGGCACAGACACTGAAGCTTTCTTT
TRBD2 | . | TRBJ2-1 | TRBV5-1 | CASSLAQAGDEQFF | TGCGCCAGCAGCTTGGCCCAAGCGGGAGACGAGCAGTTCTTC
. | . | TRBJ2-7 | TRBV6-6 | CASSYSPYGTYEQYF | TGTGCCAGCAGTTACTCTCCGTACGGAACCTACGAGCAGTACTTC
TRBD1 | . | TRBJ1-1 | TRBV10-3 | CAAAGGTEAFF | TGTGCCGCGGCAGGGGGCACTGAAGCTTTCTTT
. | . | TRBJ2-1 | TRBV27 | CASSSRGINEQFF | TGTGCCAGCAGTTCTCGAGGGATCAATGAGCAGTTCTTC
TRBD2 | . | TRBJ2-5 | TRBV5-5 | CASSLRPGTSGRKETQYF | TGTGCCAGCAGCCTCCGCCCCGGGACTAGCGGGAGAAAAGAGACCCAGTACTTC
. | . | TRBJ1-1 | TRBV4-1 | CASSQQGAAVF | TGCGCCAGCAGCCAGCAAGGCGCAGCGGTCTTT
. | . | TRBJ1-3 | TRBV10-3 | CAIKSSGNTIYF | TGTGCCATCAAGAGCTCTGGAAACACCATATATTTT
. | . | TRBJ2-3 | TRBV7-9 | CASSLSRTDTQYF | TGTGCCAGCAGCTTGAGCCGCACAGATACGCAGTATTTT
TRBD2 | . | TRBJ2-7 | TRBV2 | CASSPGTTTYEQYF | TGTGCCAGCAGTCCCGGGACTACAACCTACGAGCAGTACTTC
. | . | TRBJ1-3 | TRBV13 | CASSLDGYDLSGNTIYF | TGTGCCAGCAGCTTAGACGGGTACGACTTATCTGGAAACACCATATATTTT
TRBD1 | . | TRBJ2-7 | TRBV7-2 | CASSSRTGPYEQYF | TGTGCCAGCAGCTCCAGGACAGGGCCCTACGAGCAGTACTTC
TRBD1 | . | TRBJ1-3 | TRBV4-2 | CASSQDKRGLGNTIYF | TGTGCCAGCAGCCAAGATAAGAGGGGGCTTGGAAACACCATATATTTT
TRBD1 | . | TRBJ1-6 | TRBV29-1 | CSAGTANSPLHF | TGCAGCGCAGGGACAGCGAATTCACCCCTCCACTTT
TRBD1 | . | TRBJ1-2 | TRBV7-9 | CASSLLRTGNVDGYTF | TGTGCCAGCAGCCTTTTGCGGACAGGGAACGTAGATGGCTACACCTTC
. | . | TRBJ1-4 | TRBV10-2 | CASSDGLREKLFF | TGCGCCAGCAGTGATGGGCTCAGGGAAAAACTGTTTTTT
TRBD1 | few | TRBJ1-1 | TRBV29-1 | CSVTRQGATEAFF | TGCAGCGTTACCAGACAGGGGGCCACTGAAGCTTTCTTT
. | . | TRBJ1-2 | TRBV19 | CASSPAPYGYTF | TGTGCCAGTAGTCCGGCACCCTATGGCTACACCTTC
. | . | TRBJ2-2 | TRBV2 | CASSDKLPGELFF | TGTGCCAGCAGTGACAAGCTCCCTGGGGAGCTGTTTTTT
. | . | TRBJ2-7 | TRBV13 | CASSSQTGTYEQYF | TGTGCCAGCAGCTCTCAGACGGGCACCTACGAGCAGTACTTC
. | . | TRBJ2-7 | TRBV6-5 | CASSYARDYEQYF | TGTGCCAGCAGTTACGCACGGGACTACGAGCAGTACTTC
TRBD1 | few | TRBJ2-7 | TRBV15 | CATSSTGGSREQYF | TGTGCCACCAGCTCGACAGGGGGCTCAAGGGAGCAGTACTTC
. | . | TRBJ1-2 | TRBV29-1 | CSEDHGYTF | TGCAGCGAAGACCATGGCTACACCTTC
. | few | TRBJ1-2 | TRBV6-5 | CASKDSLRGYTF | TGTGCCAGCAAAGACAGCCTTCGCGGCTACACCTTC
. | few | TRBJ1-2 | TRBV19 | CASSISFQGNYGYTF | TGTGCCAGTAGTATTTCCTTTCAGGGGAACTATGGCTACACCTTC
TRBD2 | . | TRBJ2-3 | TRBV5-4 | CASSSLAGGPTDTQYF | TGTGCCAGCAGCTCCTTAGCGGGAGGGCCAACAGATACGCAGTATTTT
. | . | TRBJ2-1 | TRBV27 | CASSLWPGNEQFF | TGTGCCAGCAGTTTGTGGCCCGGAAATGAGCAGTTCTTC
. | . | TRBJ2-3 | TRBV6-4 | CASSKEGTDTQYF | TGTGCCAGCAGTAAAGAGGGAACAGATACGCAGTATTTT
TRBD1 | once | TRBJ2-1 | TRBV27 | CASSHLRTGGPSYNEQFF | TGTGCCAGCAGTCACCTAAGGACAGGGGGACCGTCCTACAATGAGCAGTTCTTC
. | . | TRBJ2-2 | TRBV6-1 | CASSERTNSWGLRYTGELFF | TGTGCCAGCAGTGAACGTACCAACAGTTGGGGGCTTCGGTACACCGGGGAGCTGTTTTTT
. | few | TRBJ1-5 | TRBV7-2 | CASSAYGASNQPQHF | TGTGCCAGCAGCGCATACGGCGCAAGCAATCAGCCCCAGCATTTT
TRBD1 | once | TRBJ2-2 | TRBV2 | CASLQGASNGELFF | TGTGCCAGCTTACAGGGGGCGTCGAACGGGGAGCTGTTTTTT
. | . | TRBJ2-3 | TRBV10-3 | CAISEEQENTDTQYF | TGTGCCATCAGTGAAGAACAGGAGAACACAGATACGCAGTATTTT
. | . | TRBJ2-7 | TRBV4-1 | CASSQGPSKNSYEQYF | TGCGCCAGCAGCCAAGGCCCTAGCAAAAACTCCTACGAGCAGTACTTC
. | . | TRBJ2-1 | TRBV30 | CAWRFAYNEQFF | TGTGCCTGGAGGTTTGCATACAATGAGCAGTTCTTC
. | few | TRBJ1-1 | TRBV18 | CASSPSGRKNTEAFF | TGTGCCAGCTCACCGTCGGGACGGAAGAACACTGAAGCTTTCTTT
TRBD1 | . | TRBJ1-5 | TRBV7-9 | CASSLYAGGDQPQHF | TGTGCCAGCAGCTTATACGCAGGGGGGGATCAGCCCCAGCATTTT
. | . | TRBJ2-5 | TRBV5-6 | CASSPQGQETQYF | TGTGCCAGCAGCCCGCAAGGGCAGGAGACCCAGTACTTC
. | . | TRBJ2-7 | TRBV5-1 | CASSLRQDTEQYF | TGCGCCAGCAGCCTAAGACAGGATACGGAGCAGTACTTC
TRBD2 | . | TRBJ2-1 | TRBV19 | CASSYGLAGDNEQFF | TGTGCCAGTTCATATGGACTAGCGGGAGATAATGAGCAGTTCTTC
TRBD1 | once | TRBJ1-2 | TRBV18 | CASSSQGGTRGYTF | TGTGCCAGCTCTTCCCAGGGGGGAACTCGCGGCTACACCTTC
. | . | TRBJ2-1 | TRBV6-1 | CASSFQTRDEQFF | TGTGCCAGCAGTTTTCAAACGAGGGATGAGCAGTTCTTC
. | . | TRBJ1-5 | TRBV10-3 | CAISETSPVHQPQHF | TGTGCCATCAGTGAGACATCACCGGTCCATCAGCCCCAGCATTTT
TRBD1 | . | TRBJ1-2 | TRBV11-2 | CASSLTGTGGYGYTF | TGTGCCAGCAGCTTAACCGGGACAGGGGGGTATGGCTACACCTTC
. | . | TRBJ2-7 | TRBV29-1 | CSIMTRDYEQYF | TGCAGCATCATGACTCGTGACTACGAGCAGTACTTC
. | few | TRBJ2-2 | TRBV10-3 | CATAGLSNTGELFF | TGTGCCACCGCGGGACTTTCGAACACCGGGGAGCTGTTTTTT
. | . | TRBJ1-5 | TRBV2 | CASSADSQPQHF | TGTGCCAGCAGCGCCGACAGCCAGCCCCAGCATTTT
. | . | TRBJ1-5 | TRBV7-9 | CASSSPPLGQVPNQPQHF | TGTGCCAGCAGCTCTCCTCCTTTGGGGCAGGTCCCAAATCAGCCCCAGCATTTT
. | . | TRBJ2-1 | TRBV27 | CASSLWVQDNEQFF | TGTGCCAGCAGTTTATGGGTGCAAGACAATGAGCAGTTCTTC
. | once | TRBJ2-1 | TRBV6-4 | CASSDSIGGYNEQFF | TGTGCCAGCAGTGACTCGATTGGGGGTTACAATGAGCAGTTCTTC